A single sample gave rise to the 22 T cell receptor beta chains below, sequenced in a study of blood T cell repertoires in COVID-19. Generated by immunoSEQ multiplex PCR, the TCRdb table keeps only in-frame clones and is missing some. The sample shows some 200,000 clones, roughly 82% of them seen only once. Sequencing input: PBMCs or T cells enriched from blood (not recorded which). The receptors originated from a middle-aged man who had recovered from COVID-19.

This clone was detected only a few times. The chain links TRBV6-2 or TRBV6-3 to TRBJ1-1, with 9 bases aligning to TRBD1. This CDR3 spans 16 amino acids. With V trimmed by 6 bases and J by 4 bases, 12 bases remained unmatched. Germline-derived CDR1 and CDR2 are MNHEY and SVGEGT. CDR3 sequence: CASSPAGTGISTEAFF. CDR3 coding DNA: TGTGCCAGCAGCCCTGCCGGGACAGGGATCAGCACTGAAGCTTTCTTT.

The V and J genes are TRBV2 and TRBJ1-3; 7 positions match TRBD1. Germline assignment: CDR1 SNHLY and CDR2 FYNNEI. V lost 9 bases, J lost 4 bases, and 9 bases stayed unmatched. The CDR3 is 14 residues long. CDR3 coding DNA: TGTGCCAGTGAGGTACAGGGGACGGGAAACACCATATATTTT. Translated: CASEVQGTGNTIYF. The complete variable domain, with remaining parts taken from reference TRBV2 and TRBJ1-3, reads EPEVTQTPSHQVTQMGQEVILRCVPISNHLYFYWYRQILGQKVEFLVSFYNNEISEKSEIFDDQFSVERPDGSNFTLKIRSTKLEDSAMYFCASEVQGTGNTIYFGEGSWLTVV.

The V call is TRBV15, the J call TRBJ2-1; 9 bases agree with TRBD2. The germline CDR1 and CDR2 sequences are LNHNV and YYDKDF (reference sequence). Trimming took 0 bases from V and 7 from J; bases not matched to a gene: 7. The CDR3 has 16 amino acids. Here the CDR3 DNA reads TGTGCCACCAGCAGAGACTCTAGCGGGAAGCGAAATGAGCAGTTCTTC. This gives the protein CATSRDSSGKRNEQFF. The variable domain in full, with the rest retrieved from reference TRBV15 and TRBJ2-1, is DAMVIQNPRYQVTQFGKPVTLSCSQTLNHNVMYWYQQKSSQAPKLLFHYYDKDFNNEADTPDNFQSRRPNTSFCFLDIRSPGLGDTAMYLCATSRDSSGKRNEQFFGPGTRLTVL.

The V call is TRBV3-1 (or the pseudogene TRBV3-2), the J call TRBJ2-4; 14 bases are shared with TRBD2. V trimming: 1 base; J trimming: 0 bases; junction bases outside the gene matches: 5. The CDR3 length is 19 residues. Germline V gene lookup returns CDR1 LGHDT and CDR2 YNNKEL (reference sequence). CDR3 sequence reads: CASSQVTSGGGLAKNIQYF. DNA for the CDR3: TGTGCCAGCAGCCAAGTGACTAGCGGGGGGGGCCTAGCCAAAAACATTCAGTACTTC.

The chain employs TRBV6-2 or TRBV6-3 and TRBJ1-5; TRBD1 is a possible D gene (6 bases). V was pared by 0 bases and J by 5 bases, with 11 bases between. CDR3 size: 15 residues. CDR1 and CDR2 from the germline V gene are MNHEY and SVGEGT. The CDR3 DNA follows: TGTGCCAGCAGTTACTCAGGGGGGGCATATCAGCCCCAGCATTTT. This encodes CASSYSGGAYQPQHF.

The chain recombines TRBV27 with TRBJ1-2; 7 nucleotides align to TRBD1. CDR3 size: 15 residues. Germline CDR1 and CDR2: MNHEY and SMNVEV (reference sequence). Trimming cost V 10 bases and J 8 bases; bases outside gene matches: 19. In nucleotides, the CDR3 is TGTGCCACAGCAAATCAGGACAGGCCGTTCGGGGGCTACACCTTC. Its translation is CATANQDRPFGGYTF.

This rearrangement joins TRBV11-2 to TRBJ2-2; TRBD1 aligns across 8 bases. CDR1 is SGHAT, CDR2 FQNNGV, per germline. The CDR3 runs to 14 residues. The CDR3 DNA sequence: TGTGCTACCCGGGACAGGAGATACACCGGGGAGCTGTTTTTT. Amino acids: CATRDRRYTGELFF.

This clone was recorded a few times. This chain connects TRBV29-1 to TRBJ1-3; D may be TRBD1 (5 bases). The CDR3 has 13 amino acids. Deletions cut 3 bases from V and 4 bases from J, with 10 bases between. The germline gives CDR1 SQVTM, CDR2 ANQGSEA. The CDR3 region has the DNA TGCAGCGTTGACGGGGGAGGCGGAAACACCATATATTTT. Amino acid sequence: CSVDGGGGNTIYF. The full variable domain, in which reference TRBV29-1 and TRBJ1-3 provide the parts outside the CDR3, is SAVISQKPSRDICQRGTSLTIQCQVDSQVTMMFWYRQQPGQSLTLIATANQGSEATYESGFVIDKFPISRPNLTFSTLTVSNMSPEDSSIYLCSVDGGGGNTIYFGEGSWLTVV.

This CDR3 reads CASSPLRVGITEAFF. CDR3 in DNA: TGTGCCAGCTCACCTCTCAGGGTTGGAATCACTGAAGCTTTCTTT. V gene TRBV18 combines with J gene TRBJ1-1; D might be TRBD1 (5 bases). The CDR3 contains 15 residues. The V and J ends lost 3 bases and 4 bases respectively, with 15 bases between them. Germline V gives CDR1 KGHSH, CDR2 LQKENI. The full variable domain, completed using reference TRBV18 and TRBJ1-1, is NAGVMQNPRHLVRRRGQEARLRCSPMKGHSHVYWYRQLPEEGLKFMVYLQKENIIDESGMPKERFSAEFPKEGPSILRIQQVVRGDSAAYFCASSPLRVGITEAFFGQGTRLTVV.

The V call is TRBV5-4, the J call TRBJ2-5; 14 positions match TRBD2. The CDR3 spans 17 residues. Trimming cost V 4 bases and J 5 bases; bases outside gene matches: 10. The germline gives CDR1 SGHNT, CDR2 YYREEE (reference sequence). The CDR3 protein is CASSPGTSGREGETQYF. The DNA of the CDR3 is TGTGCCAGCAGCCCCGGGACTAGCGGGAGAGAGGGGGAGACCCAGTACTTC.

V gene TRBV28 combines with J gene TRBJ2-1, with TRBD2 identical over 12 bases. Germline values: CDR1 MDHEN, CDR2 SYDVKM. This CDR3 has 14 residues. The V segment lost 6 bases and the J segment 4 bases; nucleotides outside the gene matches: 1. The CDR3 protein is CASRGLAGYNEQFF. CDR3 nucleotide sequence: TGTGCCAGCAGGGGACTAGCGGGTTACAATGAGCAGTTCTTC.

The sample holds one count of this clone. J is TRBJ2-1 and V is TRBV11-3; TRBD1 matches at 10 bases. Trimming removed 2 bases from V and 7 bases from J; junction bases left unmatched: 8. The germline CDR1 and CDR2 sequences are SGHNT and YENEEA. The CDR3 has 16 residues. CDR3 sequence: CASSLRGQGLGNEQFF. DNA of the CDR3: TGTGCCAGCAGCTTAAGGGGACAGGGGCTAGGAAATGAGCAGTTCTTC. The whole variable domain, filled in from reference TRBV11-3 and TRBJ2-1, reads EAGVVQSPRYKIIEKKQPVAFWCNPISGHNTLYWYLQNLGQGPELLIRYENEEAVDDSQLPKDRFSAERLKGVDSTLKIQPAELGDSAVYLCASSLRGQGLGNEQFFGPGTRLTVL.

The J gene is TRBJ2-3, the V gene TRBV7-3, with 15 bases aligning to TRBD2. CDR1 is SGHTA, CDR2 FQGTGA, per germline. The V and J ends lost 3 bases and 3 bases, in that order; junction bases with no gene match: 13. CDR3 length equals 20 residues. The DNA for the CDR3 is TGTGCCAGCAGCTTCCTACCGGGACTAGCGGGAGGAGGCGATACAGATACGCAGTATTTT. Translation gives CASSFLPGLAGGGDTDTQYF.

The chain couples TRBV20-1 to TRBJ2-2, with 10 bases aligning to TRBD2. V gave up 3 bases and J gave up 6 bases; unmatched junction bases: 4. The CDR3 length is 14 residues. From germline, CDR1 is DFQATT and CDR2 SNEGSKA (reference sequence). CDR3 nucleotide sequence: TGCAGTGCTAGTTCTAGCGGGAGACCCGGGGAGCTGTTTTTT. Translation: CSASSSGRPGELFF.

The chain has TRBV6-5 and TRBJ1-1; D is possibly TRBD1 (6 bases). This CDR3 comprises 15 residues. The germline V gene has CDR1 MNHEY and CDR2 SVGAGI. V lost 0 bases and J 3 bases, leaving 11 bases between the germline ends. CDR3 residues: CASSYSGGADTEAFF. The CDR3 DNA reads TGTGCCAGCAGTTACTCTGGGGGGGCTGACACTGAAGCTTTCTTT.

In the case of this clone: Within the sample, other DNA sequences also encode this same CDR3. The rearrangement uses TRBV5-1 and TRBJ1-1, with D possibly TRBD1 on 5 matching bases. CDR1 and CDR2 (germline): SGHRS, YFSETQ. Trimming removed 2 bases from V and 8 bases from J, with 10 bases in between. This CDR3 comprises 12 residues. CDR3: CASSFDRGEAFF. In nucleotides, the CDR3 is TGCGCCAGCAGCTTCGACAGAGGAGAAGCTTTCTTT. The full variable domain, with the rest looked up from reference TRBV5-1 and TRBJ1-1, is KAGVTQTPRYLIKTRGQQVTLSCSPISGHRSVSWYQQTPGQGLQFLFEYFSETQRNKGNFPGRFSGRQFSNSRSEMNVSTLELGDSALYLCASSFDRGEAFFGQGTRLTVV.

The chain combines TRBV7-3 with TRBJ1-1; no reliable D call. Germline-derived CDR1 and CDR2 are SGHTA and FQGTGA. CDR3 length: 16 residues. V was pared by 0 bases and J by 2 bases, with 13 bases between. The CDR3 region is CASSLTPWRGNTEAFF. The CDR3 DNA sequence: TGTGCCAGCAGCTTAACCCCATGGCGAGGTAACACTGAAGCTTTCTTT.

There are a few counts of this clone. This chain uses TRBV3-1 (or the pseudogene TRBV3-2) with TRBJ1-2; D is possibly TRBD1 (6 bases). The CDR3 extends over 14 amino acids. Trimming removed 4 bases at V and 3 bases at J, with 12 bases between. The germline V gene encodes CDR1 LGHDT and CDR2 YNNKEL (reference sequence). Here the CDR3 reads CASSLSYRDYGYTF. The CDR3 DNA sequence: TGTGCCAGCAGCCTTTCTTACAGGGACTATGGCTACACCTTC.

The CDR3, as DNA: TGTGCCAGCCAATCGGGGGGTAGCGAGCAGTTCTTC. It is translated as CASQSGGSEQFF. V usage is TRBV27 and J usage is TRBJ2-1; 7 bases line up with TRBD2. V shed 8 bases and J 10 bases; nucleotides not matched to a gene: 8. The CDR3 spans 12 residues. In germline, CDR1 is MNHEY, CDR2 SMNVEV (reference sequence).

V is TRBV7-2 and J is TRBJ1-2; a weak D match, TRBD1 (5 bases). Germline lookup yields CDR1 SGHTA and CDR2 FQGNSA. With 7 bases removed from V and 5 bases from J, the gap between germline ends came to 23 bases. CDR3 length: 16 amino acids. The chain's CDR3 is CASIDRPGGTFYGYTF. Here the CDR3 DNA reads TGTGCCAGCATCGACCGGCCTGGAGGGACCTTTTATGGCTACACCTTC.

The V call is TRBV5-1, the J call TRBJ1-2; 10 bases map to TRBD1. V lost 5 bases to trimming and J lost 3 bases; unmatched junction nucleotides: 13. CDR1 is SGHRS and CDR2 is YFSETQ in the germline V gene. The CDR3 spans 17 residues. The CDR3 sequence is CASRRTGTGAGDYGYTF. CDR3 nucleotides: TGCGCCAGCAGGCGCACCGGGACAGGGGCCGGGGACTATGGCTACACCTTC.

In this sample, this clone turned up a few times. The chain combines TRBV6-4 with TRBJ2-1; D perhaps matches TRBD2 (5 bases). Germline CDR1 and CDR2: MRHNA and SNTAGT. The CDR3 contains 14 residues. V lost 0 bases, J lost 7 bases, and 10 bases lay in between. CDR3 sequence: CASSDSSRGNEQFF. The CDR3 coding sequence is TGTGCCAGCAGTGACTCGAGCCGGGGTAATGAGCAGTTCTTC.